The entry that follows covers one T cell receptor (beta chain) sequence. Its specific antigen is unknown. No qualities accompany the bases; no much larger clone lies one base away. The sample is drawn from a study of blood T cell repertoires in COVID-19 (dated by TCRdb to the early 2020s). With regard to the full study: The collaborator samples originated in the United States, Italy and Spain and spanned the acute and convalescent phases of COVID-19. Where available, HLA class I and class II types were taken from metadata supplied by the sample provider and were not determined by assay-based typing. A de-identified subject ID, COVID-19 status, age in years and sex were almost always included in the sample metadata. The samples were drawn from the first 160 participants of the ongoing ImmuneRACE study and from some 1,300 subjects provided by 6 global collaborators. The prospective study material was composed of cDNA or gDNA derived from T cells, B-cell-depleted T cells, or PBMCs. A freely available public database, intended as a resource for researchers studying the immune response to SARS-CoV-2, is where the repertoires were released. Deeply sampled blood TCRbeta repertoires from subjects exposed to, actively infected with, or recovered from COVID-19 were included in the dataset.

Spanning cysteine to phenylalanine, the CDR3 consists of 17 amino acids. Only CDR3 DNA is held: 51 bases, read in frame from base 1. Study-level results and caveats: How much clinical and demographic metadata was included differed by source and by participant, and the metadata was provided uncurated.

The immunoSEQ Assay, a bias-controlled multiplex PCR, was used to amplify TCRbeta CDR3 regions from genomic DNA. On the authors' methods: The number of nucleated cells in each sample was estimated by amplification of reference gene primers within the assay. To quantify the absolute abundance of each unique TCRbeta CDR3 rearrangement, sequence reads were collapsed and filtered. Productive Simpson clonality was computed per sample as the square root of Simpson's diversity index over productive rearrangements. TCRdb retrieved this table from immuneACCESS and kept in-frame rearrangements only. Not all clones are present; in checked studies, unresolved V genes account for under half, and no reason is known for the remainder. V and J calls and clone size are those listed in that table; D and trimming were worked out from the DNA. This sample has 15,000 or so clones in its table, and 70% to 90% of those were observed once. The top ten clonotypes cover roughly a third of the sample.

At one collaborating source in Seattle, patients were enrolled during active infection and were followed longitudinally through the course of disease. The collaborating institutions used their own protocols to collect whole blood in K2EDTA tubes. For TCRbeta analysis, collaborator samples were shipped as frozen whole blood, as isolated PBMCs, or as DNA extracted from either sample type. Sequenced: peripheral blood. Recombination joined TRBV21-1 with TRBJ1-6; TRBD1 is the table's D call and was not checked against the DNA. TRBV21-1 is a recognized pseudogene. The TCR sequence derives from an elderly woman with COVID-19, enrolled during active disease. The DNA sequence follows: TGTGCCAGCAGCAAAAAATCCGAGACAGGGAGGAATTCACCCCTCCACTTT. The resulting protein is CASSKKSETGRNSPLHF.